Below are 10 T cell receptor beta chains sequenced from a single sample in a study of identical twins. TCRdb re-analysed the 5' RACE reads in MiXCR, keeping a single row per CDR3 protein. The sample has some 560,000 distinct CDR3 sequences; roughly 9.9% are singletons. The same data also contributed to another study, on yellow fever vaccine responses in identical twins.

Sequencing was performed on PBMCs. These receptors came from a woman between 18 and 29 years old in good health.

The V and J genes are TRBV12-3 or TRBV12-4 and TRBJ2-3, with D tentatively TRBD2 (6 bases). Between the trimmed V and J ends, which lost 4 bases and 6 bases, there was a span of 20 bases. The CDR3 has 16 amino acids. The CDR3 is CASSSPTRRRGDTQYF. CDR3 bases: TGTGCCAGCAGTTCCCCTACCCGGAGGCGGGGTGATACGCAGTATTTT.

In its sample, this clonotype was seen many times. The V and J genes are TRBV20-1 and TRBJ2-7; tentatively, D is TRBD2 (5 bases). Germline V CDR1 and CDR2: DFQATT, SNEGSKA (reference sequence). Trimming stripped 1 base from V and 3 bases from J, with 7 bases between. The CDR3 covers 12 residues. DNA of the CDR3: TGCAGTGCTAGAGCCCGGGACTACGAGCAGTACTTC. Translated, it gives CSARARDYEQYF.

The rearrangement joins TRBV20-1 to TRBJ2-5; TRBD2 matches at 7 bases. This CDR3 contains 15 residues. CDR1 and CDR2 from the germline V gene are DFQATT and SNEGSKA (reference sequence). With 6 bases clipped from V and 1 base from J, the junction kept 11 bases outside the gene matches. The CDR3 DNA reads TGCAGTGCCGCCGAATCCGCTAGCGGCCAAGAGACCCAGTACTTC. It specifies CSAAESASGQETQYF.

CDR3 sequence reads: CARGTGQEGTQYF. The CDR3 DNA follows: TGTGCCAGGGGCACTGGACAGGAAGGGACCCAGTACTTC. The rearrangement links TRBV5-3 to TRBJ2-5, with 7 positions matching TRBD1. TRBV5-3 is placed among ORFs of uncertain function. The CDR3 runs 13 residues. Trimming at V came to 8 bases and at J to 7 bases, leaving 11 bases not matched to a gene.

This clonotype was observed at least ten times. The V gene is TRBV6-5, the J gene TRBJ2-3, with D uncertain. V dropped 6 bases and J dropped 0 bases, with 4 bases sitting between them. Per the germline V gene, CDR1 is MNHEY and CDR2 is SVGAGI. The CDR3 length is 12 residues. The CDR3 DNA follows: TGTGCCAGCAGGGATAGCACAGATACGCAGTATTTT. It specifies CASRDSTDTQYF.

The chain is built from TRBV20-1 and TRBJ2-2, with 13 bases matching TRBD2. The germline V gene encodes CDR1 DFQATT and CDR2 SNEGSKA (reference sequence). The CDR3 consists of 15 residues. V was pared by 5 bases and J by 4 bases, with 4 bases of the junction left unmatched. The CDR3, as DNA: TGCAGTGCTGGGGGACTAGCGGGATCCACCGGGGAGCTGTTTTTT. It translates to CSAGGLAGSTGELFF.

This clonotype was counted between two and nine times. This chain links TRBV5-1 with TRBJ2-1; 8 bases are a match to TRBD2. This CDR3 region has 15 residues. Per germline, CDR1 SGHRS and CDR2 YFSETQ. The J segment lost 9 bases and the V segment lost 5 bases, leaving 13 bases of the junction unmatched. The CDR3, as DNA: TGCGCCAGCAGTTTAGGACTAGCTGGGGTTGCTGAGCAGTTCTTC. It codes for CASSLGLAGVAEQFF.

The V and J genes are TRBV10-3 and TRBJ2-1; D is perhaps TRBD1 (5 bases). The CDR3 is made up of 13 amino acids. From germline, CDR1 is ENHRY and CDR2 SYGVKD. The V gene lost 6 bases and the J gene lost 4 bases, with 10 bases spanning the gap. The CDR3 nucleotides are TGTGCCATCAGGGACACCGATTACAATGAGCAGTTCTTC. Translating gives CAIRDTDYNEQFF.

This clonotype came up a few times. The CDR3 loop is CAIKSPAGYEQYF. The CDR3 nucleotides are TGTGCCATCAAATCTCCAGCTGGATACGAGCAGTACTTC. The rearrangement links TRBV10-3 to TRBJ2-7; D is unclear. This CDR3 has 13 residues. Germline V lookup: CDR1 ENHRY, CDR2 SYGVKD. V shed 7 bases and J shed 4 bases, with 14 bases lying between them.

This clonotype has at least ten counts. The chain employs TRBV21-1 and TRBJ2-5. TRBV21-1 is recorded as a pseudogene. The CDR3 covers 10 residues. For the CDR3, the DNA is TGTGCCAGCAGTGGGGAGACCCAGTACTTC. Translating gives CASSGETQYF.